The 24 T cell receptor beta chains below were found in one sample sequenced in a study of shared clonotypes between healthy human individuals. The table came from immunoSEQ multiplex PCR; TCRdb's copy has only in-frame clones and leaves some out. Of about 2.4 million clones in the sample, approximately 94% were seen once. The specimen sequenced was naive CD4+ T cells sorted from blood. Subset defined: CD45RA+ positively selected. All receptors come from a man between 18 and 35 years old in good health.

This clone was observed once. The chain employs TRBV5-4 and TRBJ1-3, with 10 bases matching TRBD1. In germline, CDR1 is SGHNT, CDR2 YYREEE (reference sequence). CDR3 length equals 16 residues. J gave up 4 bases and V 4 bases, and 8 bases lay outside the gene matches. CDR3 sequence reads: CASSDRGLGEGNTIYF. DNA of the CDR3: TGTGCCAGCAGCGACAGGGGGCTAGGGGAAGGAAACACCATATATTTT.

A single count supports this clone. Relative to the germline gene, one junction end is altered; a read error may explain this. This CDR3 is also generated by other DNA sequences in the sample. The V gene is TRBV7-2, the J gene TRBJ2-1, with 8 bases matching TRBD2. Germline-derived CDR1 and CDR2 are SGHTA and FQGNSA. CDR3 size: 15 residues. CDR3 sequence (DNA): TGTGCCAGCAGCCTAGCGGGCCGTTCCTACAATGAGCAGTTCTTC. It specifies CASSLAGRSYNEQFF.

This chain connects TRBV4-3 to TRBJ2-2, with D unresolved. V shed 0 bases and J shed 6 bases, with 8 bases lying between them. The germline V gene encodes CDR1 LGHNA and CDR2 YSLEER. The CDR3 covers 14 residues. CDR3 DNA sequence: TGCGCCAGCAGCCAAGATCCAGAGTCCGGGGAGCTGTTTTTT. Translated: CASSQDPESGELFF.

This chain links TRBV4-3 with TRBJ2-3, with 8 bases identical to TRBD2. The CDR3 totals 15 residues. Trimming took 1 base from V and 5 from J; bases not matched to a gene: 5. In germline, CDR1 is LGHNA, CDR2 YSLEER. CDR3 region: CASSQGAGGGDTQYF. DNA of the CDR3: TGCGCCAGCAGCCAAGGTGCGGGAGGCGGAGATACGCAGTATTTT.

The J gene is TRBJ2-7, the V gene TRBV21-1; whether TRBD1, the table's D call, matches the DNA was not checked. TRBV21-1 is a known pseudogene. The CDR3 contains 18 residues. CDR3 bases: TGTGCCAGCAGCAAATCCCGTTGGACAGGGGCCTCTGACTACGAGCAGTACTTC. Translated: CASSKSRWTGASDYEQYF.

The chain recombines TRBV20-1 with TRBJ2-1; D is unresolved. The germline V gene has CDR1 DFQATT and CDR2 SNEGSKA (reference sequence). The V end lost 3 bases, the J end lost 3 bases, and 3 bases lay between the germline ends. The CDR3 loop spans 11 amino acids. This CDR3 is CSARYYNEQFF. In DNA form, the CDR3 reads TGCAGTGCTAGGTACTACAATGAGCAGTTCTTC.

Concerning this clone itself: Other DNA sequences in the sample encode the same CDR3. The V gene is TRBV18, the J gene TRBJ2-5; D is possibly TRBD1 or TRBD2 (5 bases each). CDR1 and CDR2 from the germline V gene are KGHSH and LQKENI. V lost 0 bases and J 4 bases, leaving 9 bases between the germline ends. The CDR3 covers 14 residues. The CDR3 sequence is CASSPPSGRETQYF. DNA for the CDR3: TGTGCCAGCTCACCACCATCAGGGAGAGAGACCCAGTACTTC.

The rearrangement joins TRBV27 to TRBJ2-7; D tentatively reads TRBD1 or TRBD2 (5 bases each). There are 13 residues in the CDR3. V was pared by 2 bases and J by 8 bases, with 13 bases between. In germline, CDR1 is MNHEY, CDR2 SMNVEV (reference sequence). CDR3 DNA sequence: TGTGCCAGCAGTTTAGGGGCAGGGACGAAGCAGTACTTC. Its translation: CASSLGAGTKQYF.

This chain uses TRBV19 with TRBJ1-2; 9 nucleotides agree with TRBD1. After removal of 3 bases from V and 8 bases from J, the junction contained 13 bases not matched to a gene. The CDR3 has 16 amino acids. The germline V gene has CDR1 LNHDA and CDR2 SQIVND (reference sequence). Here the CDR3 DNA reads TGTGCCAGTAGTATGAATTTACAGGGGGCCTGGGCCGGCTACACCTTC. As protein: CASSMNLQGAWAGYTF.

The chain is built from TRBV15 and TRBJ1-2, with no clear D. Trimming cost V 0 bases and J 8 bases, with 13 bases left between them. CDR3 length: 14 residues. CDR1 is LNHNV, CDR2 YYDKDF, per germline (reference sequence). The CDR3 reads CATSRDRTSSGYTF. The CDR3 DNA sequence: TGTGCCACCAGCAGAGATCGTACATCCTCGGGCTACACCTTC.

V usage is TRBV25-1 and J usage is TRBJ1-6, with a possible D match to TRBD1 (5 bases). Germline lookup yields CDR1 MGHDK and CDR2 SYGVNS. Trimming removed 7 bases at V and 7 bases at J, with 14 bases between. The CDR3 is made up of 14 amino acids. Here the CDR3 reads CASMIGTGNSPLHF. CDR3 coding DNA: TGTGCCAGCATGATAGGGACGGGGAATTCACCCCTCCACTTT.

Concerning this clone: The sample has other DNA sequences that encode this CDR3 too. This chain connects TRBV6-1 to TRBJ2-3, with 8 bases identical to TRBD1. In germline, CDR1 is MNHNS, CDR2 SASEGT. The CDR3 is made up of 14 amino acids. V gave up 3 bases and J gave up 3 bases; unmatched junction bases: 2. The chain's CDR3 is CASSDRGRTDTQYF. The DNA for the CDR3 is TGTGCCAGCAGTGACAGGGGGCGGACAGATACGCAGTATTTT.

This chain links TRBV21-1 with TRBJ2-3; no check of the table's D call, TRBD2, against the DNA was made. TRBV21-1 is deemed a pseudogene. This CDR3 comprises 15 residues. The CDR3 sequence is CASGTSGGDTDTQYF. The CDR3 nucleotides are TGTGCCAGCGGGACTAGCGGGGGGGACACAGATACGCAGTATTTT.

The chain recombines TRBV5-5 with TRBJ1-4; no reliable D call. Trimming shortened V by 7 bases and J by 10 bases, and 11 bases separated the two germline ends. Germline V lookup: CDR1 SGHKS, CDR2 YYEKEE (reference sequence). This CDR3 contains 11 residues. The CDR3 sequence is CASSSLGKLFF. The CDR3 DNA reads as TGTGCCAGCTCCTCATTAGGAAAACTGTTTTTT.

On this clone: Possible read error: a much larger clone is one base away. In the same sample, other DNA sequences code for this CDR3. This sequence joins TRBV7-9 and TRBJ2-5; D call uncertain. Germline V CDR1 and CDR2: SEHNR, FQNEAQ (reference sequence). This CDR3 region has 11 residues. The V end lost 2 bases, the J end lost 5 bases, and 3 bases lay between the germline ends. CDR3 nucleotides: TGTGCCAGCAGCTTAAAGGAGACCCAGTACTTC. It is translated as CASSLKETQYF.

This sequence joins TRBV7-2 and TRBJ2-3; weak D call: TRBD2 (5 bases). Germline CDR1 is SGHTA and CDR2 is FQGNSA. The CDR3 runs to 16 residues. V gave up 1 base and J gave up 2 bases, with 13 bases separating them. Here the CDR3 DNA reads TGTGCCAGCAGCTTAGGGGTGGACTCCCACACAGATACGCAGTATTTT. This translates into CASSLGVDSHTDTQYF.

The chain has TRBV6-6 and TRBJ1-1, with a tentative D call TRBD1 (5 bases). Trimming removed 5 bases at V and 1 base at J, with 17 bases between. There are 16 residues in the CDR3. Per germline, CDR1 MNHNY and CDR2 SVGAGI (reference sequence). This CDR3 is CASSKTAYGKNTEAFF. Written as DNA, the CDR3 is TGTGCCAGCAGTAAGACAGCATATGGGAAGAACACTGAAGCTTTCTTT.

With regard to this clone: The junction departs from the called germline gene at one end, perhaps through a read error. The CDR3 spells CASSLISGSSHEQYF. CDR3 nucleotides: TGTGCCAGCAGCCTTATTAGCGGGAGCTCCCACGAGCAGTACTTC. V gene TRBV7-9 combines with J gene TRBJ2-7; 9 nucleotides line up with TRBD2. The germline V gene has CDR1 SEHNR and CDR2 FQNEAQ (reference sequence). The CDR3 has 15 amino acids.

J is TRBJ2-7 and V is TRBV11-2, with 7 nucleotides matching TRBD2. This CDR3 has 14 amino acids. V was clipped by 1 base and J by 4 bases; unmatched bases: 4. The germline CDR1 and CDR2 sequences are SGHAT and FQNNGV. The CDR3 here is CASSLVGGVYEQYF. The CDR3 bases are TGTGCCAGCAGCTTAGTGGGGGGGGTTTACGAGCAGTACTTC.

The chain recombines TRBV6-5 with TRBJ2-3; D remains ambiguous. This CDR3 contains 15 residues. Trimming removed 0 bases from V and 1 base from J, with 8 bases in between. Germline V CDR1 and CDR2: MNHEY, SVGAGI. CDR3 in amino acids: CASSYSVFGTDTQYF. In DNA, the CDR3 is TGTGCCAGCAGTTACTCGGTCTTTGGCACAGATACGCAGTATTTT.

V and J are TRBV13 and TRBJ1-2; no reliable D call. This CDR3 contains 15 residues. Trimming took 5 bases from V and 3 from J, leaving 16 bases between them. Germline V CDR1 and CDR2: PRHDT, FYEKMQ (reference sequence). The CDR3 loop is CASSPDLRRDYGYTF. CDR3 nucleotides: TGTGCCAGCAGCCCCGACCTAAGAAGGGACTATGGCTACACCTTC. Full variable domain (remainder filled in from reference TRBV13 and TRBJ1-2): AAGVIQSPRHLIKEKRETATLKCYPIPRHDTVYWYQQGPGQDPQFLISFYEKMQSDKGSIPDRFSAQQFSDYHSELNMSSLELGDSALYFCASSPDLRRDYGYTFGSGTRLTVV.

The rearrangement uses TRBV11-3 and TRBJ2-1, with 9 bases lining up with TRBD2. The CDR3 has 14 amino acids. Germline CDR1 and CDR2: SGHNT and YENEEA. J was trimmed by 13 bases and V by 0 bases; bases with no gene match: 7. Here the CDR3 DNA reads TGTGCCAGCAGCTTAGATCCTAGCGGGGTATCCCAGTTCTTC. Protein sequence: CASSLDPSGVSQFF.

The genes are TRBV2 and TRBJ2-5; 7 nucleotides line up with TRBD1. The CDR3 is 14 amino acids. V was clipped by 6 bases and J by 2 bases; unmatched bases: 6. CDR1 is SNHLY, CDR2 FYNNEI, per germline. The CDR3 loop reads CASRRDRTQETQYF. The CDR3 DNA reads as TGTGCCAGCAGACGGGACAGAACTCAAGAGACCCAGTACTTC.

In nucleotides, the CDR3 is TGTGCCAGCTGTACGTTGCGGCAGCCGACAGATACGCAGTATTTT. Translating it yields CASCTLRQPTDTQYF. The J gene is TRBJ2-3, the V gene TRBV2; D gene unclear. CDR3 length: 15 amino acids. The V gene lost 8 bases and the J gene lost 3 bases, with 18 bases spanning the gap. In germline, CDR1 is SNHLY, CDR2 FYNNEI. Combining the CDR3 with reference TRBV2 and TRBJ2-3 gives the whole variable domain EPEVTQTPSHQVTQMGQEVILRCVPISNHLYFYWYRQILGQKVEFLVSFYNNEISEKSEIFDDQFSVERPDGSNFTLKIRSTKLEDSAMYFCASCTLRQPTDTQYFGPGTRLTVL.